A single sample gave rise to the 25 T cell receptor beta chains below, sequenced in a study of response to subunit inactivated influenza vaccine. TCRdb recomputed calls from the RT-PCR reads with MiXCR, one row per CDR3 protein. The table includes about 530,000 distinct CDR3 sequences, 10% to 15% detected once. Sequences were derived from PBMCs from blood, sampled on the day of vaccination. The receptors originated from a man aged 50-60 years who received an inactivated influenza vaccine.

This clonotype was seen a handful of times. The rearrangement uses TRBV20-1 and TRBJ2-1, with D possibly matching TRBD1 (6 bases). The V end was cut by 4 bases, the J end by 4 bases, with 14 bases between. This CDR3 spans 14 amino acids. Germline V gives CDR1 DFQATT, CDR2 SNEGSKA (reference sequence). DNA for the CDR3: TGCAGTGCTAAGGGCGAAGGGGGTTACAATGAGCAGTTCTTC. Its protein is CSAKGEGGYNEQFF.

There are many counts of this clonotype. CDR3 region: CAISEPGPGQKETQYF. CDR3 bases: TGTGCCATCAGTGAGCCGGGCCCAGGACAAAAAGAGACCCAGTACTTC. This chain joins TRBV10-3 and TRBJ2-5, with D perhaps matching TRBD1 (5 bases). The V end lost 2 bases, the J end lost 3 bases, and 16 bases lay between the germline ends. The CDR3 consists of 16 residues. CDR1 and CDR2 (germline): ENHRY, SYGVKD.

There are a few counts of this clonotype. V is TRBV6-5 and J is TRBJ2-7; 8 positions match TRBD1. The germline V gene has CDR1 MNHEY and CDR2 SVGAGI. J was trimmed by 3 bases and V by 1 base; bases with no gene match: 8. The CDR3 loop spans 16 amino acids. The CDR3 loop reads CASSYLDRAAYYEQYF. The CDR3 DNA reads as TGTGCCAGCAGTTACTTGGACAGGGCCGCCTACTACGAGCAGTACTTC.

This sequence joins TRBV12-3 or TRBV12-4 and TRBJ1-2, with no clear D. The CDR3 runs to 13 residues. Trimming stripped 3 bases from V and 7 bases from J, with 12 bases between. The CDR3 region is CASSFEGGSGYTF. In DNA form, the CDR3 reads TGTGCCAGCAGTTTCGAGGGCGGGAGTGGCTACACCTTC.

The chain recombines TRBV6-1 with TRBJ2-7; 9 bases fit TRBD1. This CDR3 region has 13 residues. Germline CDR1 is MNHNS and CDR2 is SASEGT. J was trimmed by 4 bases and V by 8 bases; bases with no gene match: 6. The CDR3 spells CASGRGQGYEQYF. The DNA of the CDR3 is TGTGCCAGCGGGAGGGGACAGGGTTACGAGCAGTACTTC.

The sample holds a few counts of this clonotype. The CDR3 DNA follows: TGTGCCAGCAGCTTGTTCCGGGGGGGCGGCTATGAGCAGTTCTTC. Its translation: CASSLFRGGGYEQFF. The chain couples TRBV7-2 to TRBJ2-1; 8 positions agree with TRBD2. CDR1 is SGHTA and CDR2 is FQGNSA in the germline V gene. V lost 3 bases, J lost 8 bases, and 9 bases stayed unmatched. The CDR3 consists of 15 residues.

This clonotype was seen only a few times. This chain joins TRBV2 and TRBJ2-1; D may match TRBD1 or TRBD2 (6 bases each). The CDR3 is 15 residues long. CDR1 and CDR2 from the germline V gene are SNHLY and FYNNEI. Trimming shortened V by 1 base and J by 7 bases, and 14 bases separated the two germline ends. CDR3 loop: CASSEVGGLGNEQFF. The DNA for the CDR3 is TGTGCCAGCAGTGAAGTCGGGGGCTTGGGGAATGAGCAGTTCTTC.

This clonotype was picked up a small number of times. J is TRBJ2-2 and V is TRBV6-1; tentatively, D is TRBD1 (8 bases). The V and J ends lost 7 bases and 4 bases respectively, with 16 bases between them. Germline-derived CDR1 and CDR2 are MNHNS and SASEGT. CDR3 length: 15 residues. This CDR3 is CASINRGGSTGELFF. DNA of the CDR3: TGTGCCAGCATAAACAGGGGGGGGAGCACCGGGGAGCTGTTTTTT.

This chain uses TRBV20-1 with TRBJ1-5; D is uncertain. V was clipped by 4 bases and J by 4 bases, with 8 bases between them. Germline V gene data show CDR1 as DFQATT and CDR2 as SNEGSKA (reference sequence). CDR3 length: 12 amino acids. CDR3 DNA: TGCAGTGCTACCTGGGGTAATCAGCCCCAGCATTTT. As protein: CSATWGNQPQHF.

This clonotype was observed a few times. V usage is TRBV6-5 and J usage is TRBJ2-2; no reliable D call. There are 12 residues in the CDR3. Germline V gene sequence: CDR1 MNHEY, CDR2 SVGAGI. V was trimmed by 2 bases and J by 6 bases, leaving 4 bases between them. The CDR3 loop is CASSYPPGELFF. The CDR3 coding sequence is TGTGCCAGCAGTTACCCCCCCGGGGAGCTGTTTTTT.

The chain is built from TRBV20-1 and TRBJ2-1; perhaps TRBD2 as D (7 bases). CDR1 is DFQATT, CDR2 SNEGSKA, per germline (reference sequence). This CDR3 has 17 residues. V was trimmed by 0 bases and J by 4 bases, leaving 19 bases between them. The CDR3 spells CSARDDGGKGGYNEQFF. The CDR3 nucleotides are TGCAGTGCTAGAGATGATGGTGGGAAGGGGGGGTACAATGAGCAGTTCTTC.

This clonotype was seen only a few times. The chain combines TRBV14 with TRBJ2-2; D remains unclear. The germline gives CDR1 SGHDN, CDR2 FVKESK. This CDR3 contains 16 residues. Trimming cost V 4 bases and J 0 bases, with 12 bases left between them. The CDR3 sequence: CASSRLGTANTGELFF. CDR3 DNA: TGTGCCAGCAGCCGCCTGGGAACTGCGAACACCGGGGAGCTGTTTTTT. Variable domain in full (rest from reference TRBV14 and TRBJ2-2): EAGVTQFPSHSVIEKGQTVTLRCDPISGHDNLYWYRRVMGKEIKFLLHFVKESKQDESGMPNNRFLAERTGGTYSTLKVQPAELEDSGVYFCASSRLGTANTGELFFGEGSRLTVL.

The chain has TRBV29-1 and TRBJ1-2; TRBD1 aligns across 8 bases. This CDR3 comprises 13 residues. With V trimmed by 4 bases and J by 5 bases, 6 bases remained unmatched. Germline CDR1 is SQVTM and CDR2 is ANQGSEA. The CDR3 nucleotides are TGCAGCGTTGGAGCCGGGACAGGTTATGGCTACACCTTC. The encoded protein is CSVGAGTGYGYTF.

The genes are TRBV4-1 and TRBJ2-2; 7 bases fit TRBD1. J was trimmed by 2 bases and V by 0 bases; bases with no gene match: 3. Germline V gives CDR1 MGHRA, CDR2 YSYEKL. The length of the CDR3 is 16 residues. The CDR3 sequence is CASSQEGTANTGELFF. As DNA, the CDR3 is TGCGCCAGCAGCCAAGAGGGGACAGCTAACACCGGGGAGCTGTTTTTT.

This chain links TRBV28 with TRBJ2-1; 10 bases are shared with TRBD1. Trimming at V came to 3 bases and at J to 7 bases, leaving 9 bases not matched to a gene. Germline loops: CDR1 MDHEN, CDR2 SYDVKM. The CDR3 sequence is 16 residues long. CDR3 region: CASSFPPGQGWNEQFF. As DNA, the CDR3 is TGTGCCAGCAGTTTCCCCCCGGGACAGGGGTGGAATGAGCAGTTCTTC.

This clonotype has a count of ten or more. The V gene is TRBV29-1, the J gene TRBJ2-1, with D possibly TRBD1 on 6 matching bases. From germline, CDR1 is SQVTM and CDR2 ANQGSEA. The CDR3 has 14 residues. V gave up 4 bases and J gave up 0 bases, with 10 bases separating them. The CDR3 DNA is TGCAGCGTTGTAGACAGGAGCTCCTACAATGAGCAGTTCTTC. It specifies CSVVDRSSYNEQFF.

The chain couples TRBV18 to TRBJ2-3; D unresolved. The CDR3 totals 13 residues. V lost 2 bases and J lost 4, with 7 bases in between. Germline V gene data show CDR1 as KGHSH and CDR2 as LQKENI. CDR3 sequence: CASSPRDADTQYF. CDR3 nucleotides: TGTGCCAGCTCACCAAGAGACGCAGATACGCAGTATTTT.

The V gene is TRBV20-1, the J gene TRBJ2-3; D is undetermined. The V end was cut by 6 bases, the J end by 1 base, with 14 bases between. The CDR3 is 14 residues long. Germline values: CDR1 DFQATT, CDR2 SNEGSKA (reference sequence). CDR3 amino acids: CSAKPPARTDTQYF. CDR3 in DNA: TGCAGTGCAAAGCCCCCGGCCCGCACAGATACGCAGTATTTT.

This sequence joins TRBV20-1 and TRBJ2-5, with 9 nucleotides matching TRBD2. Trimming took 4 bases from V and 4 from J; bases not matched to a gene: 4. Germline assignment: CDR1 DFQATT and CDR2 SNEGSKA (reference sequence). The CDR3 runs 13 residues. The CDR3 nucleotides are TGCAGTGCTATAGCGGGAGATCGAGAGACCCAGTACTTC. Protein product: CSAIAGDRETQYF.

This chain links TRBV3-1 with TRBJ2-7; no clear D. CDR3 size: 14 residues. Between the trimmed V and J ends, which lost 2 bases and 6 bases, there was a span of 14 bases. Germline CDR1 is LGHDT and CDR2 is YNNKEL (reference sequence). The CDR3 region is CASSQKIHRFEQYF. The CDR3 DNA sequence: TGTGCCAGCAGCCAAAAGATCCATCGGTTCGAGCAGTACTTC.

The sample holds many counts of this clonotype. In nucleotides, the CDR3 is TGCAGCGTTGAACCCCTCAGGAGTACCTACAATGAGCAGTTCTTC. This gives the protein CSVEPLRSTYNEQFF. The J gene is TRBJ2-1, the V gene TRBV29-1, with D uncertain. Trimming removed 2 bases at V and 2 bases at J, with 13 bases between. The CDR3 extends over 15 amino acids. Germline loops: CDR1 SQVTM, CDR2 ANQGSEA.

CDR3 in DNA: TGTGCCAGCAGCCAAGATATGAGGAAGTACAATGAGCAGTTCTTC. Translation: CASSQDMRKYNEQFF. This rearrangement joins TRBV4-2 to TRBJ2-1, with D hard to call. The CDR3 is made up of 15 amino acids. Looked up from germline, CDR1 is LGHNA and CDR2 is YNFKEQ. The V and J ends lost 0 bases and 4 bases respectively, with 10 bases between them.

This rearrangement joins TRBV6-6 to TRBJ2-1; 7 positions agree with TRBD1. J lost 7 bases, V lost 6 bases, and 6 bases had no gene match. The CDR3 consists of 13 residues. Germline V gene lookup returns CDR1 MNHNY and CDR2 SVGAGI (reference sequence). CDR3 sequence: CASRGTEWNEQFF. DNA for the CDR3: TGTGCCAGCAGGGGGACAGAGTGGAATGAGCAGTTCTTC.

V and J are TRBV6-1 and TRBJ2-3, with D unclear. The V and J ends lost 0 bases and 1 base respectively, with 2 bases between them. There are 13 residues in the CDR3. Germline V gene sequence: CDR1 MNHNS, CDR2 SASEGT. The CDR3 DNA sequence: TGTGCCAGCAGTGAAGCGGGCACAGATACGCAGTATTTT. It encodes CASSEAGTDTQYF.

This clonotype was counted a few times. V usage is TRBV7-9 and J usage is TRBJ2-3; 8 bases fit TRBD1. Germline assignment: CDR1 SEHNR and CDR2 FQNEAQ (reference sequence). Trimming at V came to 6 bases and at J to 1 base, leaving 6 bases not matched to a gene. This CDR3 has 15 residues. CDR3 sequence reads: CASRRDRTGTDTQYF. CDR3 nucleotide sequence: TGTGCCAGCAGACGGGACAGGACTGGCACAGATACGCAGTATTTT.